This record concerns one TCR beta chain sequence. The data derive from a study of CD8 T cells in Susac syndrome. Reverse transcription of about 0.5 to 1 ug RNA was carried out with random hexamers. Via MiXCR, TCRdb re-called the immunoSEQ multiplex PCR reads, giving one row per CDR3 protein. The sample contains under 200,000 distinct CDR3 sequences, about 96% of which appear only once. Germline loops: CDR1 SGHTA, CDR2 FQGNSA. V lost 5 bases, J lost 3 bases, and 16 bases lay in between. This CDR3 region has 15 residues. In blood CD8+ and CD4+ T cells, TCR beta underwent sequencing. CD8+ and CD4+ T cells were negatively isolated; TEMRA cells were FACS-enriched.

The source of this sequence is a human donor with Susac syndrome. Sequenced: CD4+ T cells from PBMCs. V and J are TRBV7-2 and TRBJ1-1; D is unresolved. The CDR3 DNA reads TGTGCCAGCAGCCCCCATACCGTGAGTGACACTGAAGCTTTCTTT. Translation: CASSPHTVSDTEAFF.